The rows below give T cell receptor beta chains drawn from one sample of a study of shared clonotypes between healthy human individuals. Assay: immunoSEQ multiplex PCR; the TCRdb copy retains only in-frame clones and omits some. Of 1,500,000 or so clones in the sample, approximately 98.5% are singletons; the top ten hold 0.36%. The sample consisted of naive CD4+ T cells sorted from blood. The receptor source for this set is a man aged 25-40 years in good health. CDR3s include the opening cysteine and the closing phenylalanine or tryptophan. The D gene is left open where the match is weak. Expanded clones get a size class; other rows say once, few or many, or leave the size out.

d_call	clone_size	v_call	j_call	cdr3_aa	cdr3_nt
TRBD1	-	TRBV6-1	TRBJ1-5	CASSDGQGARRPQHF	TGTGCCAGCAGTGATGGACAGGGGGCCAGGAGGCCCCAGCATTTT
-	-	TRBV27	TRBJ2-7	CASSLGAVGTRTYEQYF	TGTGCCAGCAGTTTAGGAGCTGTCGGGACGAGAACCTACGAGCAGTACTTC
-	-	TRBV28	TRBJ2-3	CASSHRQFPDTQYF	TGTGCCAGCAGCCATCGACAGTTCCCAGATACGCAGTATTTT
-	-	TRBV11-2	TRBJ2-6	CASSATRDPGANVLTF	TGTGCCAGCAGCGCAACTCGAGACCCTGGGGCCAACGTCCTGACTTTC
TRBD2	once	TRBV10-3	TRBJ2-7	CAIRGVTSGSYEQYF	TGTGCCATCAGAGGAGTGACTAGCGGGAGCTACGAGCAGTACTTC
-	-	TRBV2	TRBJ2-7	CASSWTESSYEQYF	TGTGCCAGCAGTTGGACAGAAAGCTCCTACGAGCAGTACTTC
-	once	TRBV28	TRBJ1-3	CASGAYTSGNTIYF	TGTGCCAGCGGCGCGTATACCTCTGGAAACACCATATATTTT
-	-	TRBV6-6	TRBJ1-5	CASSYSSRGQPQHF	TGTGCCAGCAGTTACTCGAGCAGGGGCCAGCCCCAGCATTTT
-	once	TRBV5-4	TRBJ2-5	CASSFGRRKETQYF	TGTGCCAGCAGCTTCGGACGGCGAAAAGAGACCCAGTACTTC
-	-	TRBV5-1	TRBJ1-1	CASSLGGGLANTEAFF	TGCGCCAGCAGCTTGGGGGGAGGACTCGCGAACACTGAAGCTTTCTTT
TRBD2	-	TRBV11-1	TRBJ2-5	CASSFVGLAGDSETQYF	TGTGCCAGCAGCTTCGTGGGACTAGCGGGAGATTCAGAGACCCAGTACTTC
-	-	TRBV7-8	TRBJ2-7	CASTARTAGSYEQYF	TGTGCCAGCACCGCCCGGACGGCCGGTAGCTACGAGCAGTACTTC
TRBD2	few	TRBV18	TRBJ2-7	CASSRGTSGNYEQYF	TGTGCCAGCTCCCGCGGGACTAGCGGTAACTACGAGCAGTACTTC
-	-	TRBV30	TRBJ2-7	CAWSRGNSNEQYF	TGTGCCTGGAGCCGAGGAAATTCTAACGAGCAGTACTTC
-	-	TRBV5-1	TRBJ2-3	CASSLDRATDTQYF	TGCGCCAGCAGCTTGGACCGAGCCACAGATACGCAGTATTTT
-	-	TRBV27	TRBJ2-6	CASTGRGFGANVLTF	TGTGCCAGCACCGGAAGGGGGTTTGGGGCCAACGTCCTGACTTTC
-	-	TRBV4-1	TRBJ1-3	CASSPRATGNTIYF	TGCGCCAGCAGCCCACGGGCTACTGGAAACACCATATATTTT
-	-	TRBV29-1	TRBJ1-5	CSVRSNWDQPQHF	TGCAGCGTTAGGTCCAACTGGGATCAGCCCCAGCATTTT
TRBD1	-	TRBV18	TRBJ1-2	CASSPGQVGYGYTF	TGTGCCAGCTCACCGGGACAGGTGGGATATGGCTACACCTTC
-	-	TRBV28	TRBJ2-3	CASRVPGGSDTQYF	TGTGCCAGCAGAGTCCCTGGGGGCTCAGATACGCAGTATTTT
TRBD1	once	TRBV29-1	TRBJ1-1	CSVRDSKRAFF	TGCAGCGTACGGGACAGCAAGAGAGCTTTCTTT
TRBD1	-	TRBV28	TRBJ1-2	CASSGTGVGSGYTF	TGTGCCAGCAGTGGGACAGGGGTAGGATCTGGCTACACCTTC
-	-	TRBV10-2	TRBJ2-7	CASSGPPLYYEQYF	TGCGCCAGCAGTGGGCCCCCCTTATACTACGAGCAGTACTTC
-	-	TRBV5-4	TRBJ1-5	CASSTDSNQPQHF	TGTGCCAGCAGCACGGACAGCAATCAGCCCCAGCATTTT
-	-	TRBV7-2	TRBJ2-5	CASRRGLQETQYF	TGTGCCAGCCGACGAGGGCTCCAAGAGACCCAGTACTTC
TRBD1	-	TRBV5-6	TRBJ1-1	CASSTGTGLVAFF	TGTGCCAGCAGCACCGGGACAGGGCTGGTCGCTTTCTTT
-	-	TRBV5-6	TRBJ2-7	CASSLGTVRGQYF	TGTGCCAGCAGCTTGGGTACGGTGCGTGGGCAGTACTTC
-	-	TRBV20-1	TRBJ1-1	CSAYRMDAFF	TGCAGTGCTTACAGAATGGATGCTTTCTTT
-	-	TRBV9	TRBJ2-1	CASSADGPGNEQFF	TGTGCCAGCAGCGCCGACGGGCCTGGGAATGAGCAGTTCTTC
-	-	TRBV10-3	TRBJ2-7	CAISPGTIRYEQYF	TGTGCCATCAGTCCCGGGACCATACGCTACGAGCAGTACTTC
-	once	TRBV2	TRBJ2-7	CASRVKLDGTSYEQYF	TGTGCCAGCAGGGTTAAACTAGACGGTACCTCCTACGAGCAGTACTTC
-	-	TRBV10-2	TRBJ1-2	CASSVGWVNGYTF	TGCGCCAGCAGTGTCGGGTGGGTTAATGGCTACACCTTC
-	-	TRBV5-1	TRBJ2-5	CASSLEGTETQYF	TGCGCCAGCAGCTTGGAAGGGACGGAGACCCAGTACTTC
-	-	TRBV19	TRBJ2-7	CASSTGTVYEQYF	TGTGCCAGTAGTACCGGGACTGTGTACGAGCAGTACTTC
-	-	TRBV2	TRBJ2-7	CATYNRRTYEQYF	TGTGCCACATATAACAGGAGAACCTACGAGCAGTACTTC
TRBD1	once	TRBV10-3	TRBJ1-4	CAISSDRGRDEKLFF	TGTGCCATCAGTTCCGACAGGGGGCGCGATGAAAAACTGTTTTTT
TRBD2	-	TRBV5-1	TRBJ2-5	CASSLNTASGQETQYF	TGCGCCAGCAGCTTGAACACGGCTAGCGGTCAAGAGACCCAGTACTTC
-	-	TRBV15	TRBJ1-1	CATSRDDRLPTEAFF	TGTGCCACCAGCAGAGATGACAGGTTGCCGACTGAAGCTTTCTTT
TRBD1	-	TRBV18	TRBJ2-7	CASSPSPGTGLSEQYF	TGTGCCAGCTCACCGTCCCCCGGGACAGGCCTCTCCGAGCAGTACTTC
-	once	TRBV6-1	TRBJ1-2	CASSLGQYGYTF	TGTGCCAGCAGTTTAGGACAGTATGGCTACACCTTC
TRBD1	-	TRBV19	TRBJ2-3	CASSRQTGVADTQYF	TGTGCCAGTAGTCGCCAGACAGGGGTGGCAGATACGCAGTATTTT
TRBD2	-	TRBV29-1	TRBJ2-3	CSETSGASTDTQYF	TGCAGCGAGACTAGCGGTGCTAGCACAGATACGCAGTATTTT
-	-	TRBV11-2	TRBJ2-7	CASSPSRVMEQYF	TGTGCCAGCAGCCCTAGCAGGGTTATGGAGCAGTACTTC
TRBD2	-	TRBV25-1	TRBJ2-3	CASSASPLAGGRADTQYF	TGTGCCAGCAGCGCCTCTCCACTAGCGGGAGGTAGGGCAGATACGCAGTATTTT
TRBD2	-	TRBV27	TRBJ2-1	CASSLSRSGRARNEQFF	TGTGCCAGCAGTTTATCGAGAAGCGGGAGGGCCAGGAATGAGCAGTTCTTC
-	-	TRBV18	TRBJ1-3	CASSPLGAASSGNTIYF	TGTGCCAGCTCACCCCTCGGGGCAGCTTCCTCTGGAAACACCATATATTTT
TRBD1	-	TRBV28	TRBJ1-5	CASRFDRGISNQPQHF	TGTGCCAGCAGGTTCGACAGGGGGATAAGCAATCAGCCCCAGCATTTT
-	-	TRBV28	TRBJ2-7	CASSYRGLYEQYF	TGTGCCAGCAGCTACAGGGGACTCTACGAGCAGTACTTC
TRBD2	-	TRBV5-1	TRBJ2-5	CASSLYWTSQETQYF	TGCGCCAGCAGCTTGTACTGGACTAGCCAAGAGACCCAGTACTTC
TRBD2	-	TRBV6-6	TRBJ2-1	CASSYPTSGSKDEQFF	TGTGCCAGCAGTTACCCCACGAGCGGGAGTAAGGATGAGCAGTTCTTC
-	-	TRBV5-1	TRBJ2-3	CASSLVPSDTQYF	TGCGCCAGCAGCTTGGTGCCTTCCGATACGCAGTATTTT
TRBD2	-	TRBV28	TRBJ2-7	CASSGTISSTSGPSYEQYF	TGTGCCAGCAGTGGAACTATCTCCTCGACTAGCGGGCCATCCTACGAGCAGTACTTC
TRBD1	-	TRBV6-6	TRBJ2-2	CASSSSGTDLTGELFF	TGTGCCAGCAGTTCTTCTGGGACAGACCTCACCGGGGAGCTGTTTTTT
-	once	TRBV25-1	TRBJ1-1	CASRRVTNTEAFF	TGTGCCAGCAGAAGGGTAACCAACACTGAAGCTTTCTTT
-	-	TRBV6-5	TRBJ1-5	CASSYSIGTQPQHF	TGTGCCAGCAGTTACTCGATAGGGACCCAGCCCCAGCATTTT
TRBD2	-	TRBV5-1	TRBJ2-5	CASKTGREGETQYF	TGCGCCAGCAAAACTGGCAGGGAGGGGGAGACCCAGTACTTC
-	-	TRBV14	TRBJ1-5	CASSQGAPGRDQPQHF	TGTGCCAGCAGCCAAGGCGCCCCCGGGAGGGATCAGCCCCAGCATTTT
-	-	TRBV6-1	TRBJ2-7	CASSEPFRPHLRGQYF	TGTGCCAGCAGTGAACCGTTCCGGCCTCACTTACGAGGGCAGTACTTC
-	-	TRBV7-3	TRBJ1-1	CASSSTAVSRNTEAFF	TGTGCCAGCAGCTCGACAGCGGTATCCAGGAACACTGAAGCTTTCTTT